What follows are 24 T cell receptor beta chains derived from one specimen sequenced in a study of blood T cells in healthy people across ages. A second PCR of about 7 to 11 cycles used a sample-barcoded 5' primer and a J-beta primer mix. TCRdb processed the 5' RACE reads anew with MiXCR; each CDR3 protein has one entry. This sample carries about 780,000 distinct CDR3 sequences, about 45% of them seen once, and the ten largest clones take less than 20%. The sequencing sample was made of blood. The receptors derive from an elderly man in good health.

The chain recombines TRBV6-5 with TRBJ2-1; D is possibly TRBD1 or TRBD2 (6 bases each). Trimming removed 10 bases at V and 4 bases at J, with 23 bases between. Germline CDR1 and CDR2: MNHEY and SVGAGI. This CDR3 spans 16 amino acids. The CDR3 here is CATKGDLRERYNEQFF. The CDR3, as DNA: TGTGCCACCAAGGGGGATTTACGGGAGCGATACAATGAGCAGTTCTTC.

The sample holds many counts of this clonotype. The chain couples TRBV28 to TRBJ2-1; no firm D call. V lost 6 bases, J lost 0 bases, and 12 bases lay in between. The germline gives CDR1 MDHEN, CDR2 SYDVKM. This CDR3 has 15 amino acids. CDR3 sequence: CASRPPWSSYNEQFF. The CDR3 bases are TGTGCCAGCAGGCCCCCCTGGAGCTCCTACAATGAGCAGTTCTTC.

J is TRBJ1-6 and V is TRBV7-2, with 7 bases matching TRBD1. CDR3 length equals 13 residues. V lost 5 bases, J lost 7 bases, and 2 bases stayed unmatched. CDR1 is SGHTA, CDR2 FQGNSA, per germline. The CDR3: CASSLDRNSPLHF. The CDR3 coding sequence is TGTGCCAGCAGCCTGGACAGGAATTCACCCCTCCACTTT.

This clonotype was detected only once. V is TRBV7-2 and J is TRBJ2-4; D is possibly TRBD1 (6 bases). This CDR3 comprises 15 residues. Germline loops: CDR1 SGHTA, CDR2 FQGNSA. V lost 0 bases and J lost 9, with 15 bases in between. The CDR3 DNA follows: TGTGCCAGCAGCTTAGCCGCGACAGGTTTGAGCATTCAGTACTTC. This translates into CASSLAATGLSIQYF. The whole variable domain, remainder taken from reference TRBV7-2 and TRBJ2-4, is GAGVSQSPSNKVTEKGKDVELRCDPISGHTALYWYRQSLGQGLEFLIYFQGNSAPDKSGLPSDRFSAERTGGSVSTLTIQRTQQEDSAVYLCASSLAATGLSIQYFGAGTRLSVL.

The chain uses TRBV29-1 and TRBJ1-4; tentative D call: TRBD1 (5 bases). The CDR3 extends over 13 amino acids. The germline V gene has CDR1 SQVTM and CDR2 ANQGSEA. The ends were cut back, 0 bases at V and 8 bases at J, with 10 bases in the middle. The CDR3 sequence: CSVEEGEGEKLFF. The CDR3, as DNA: TGCAGCGTTGAAGAAGGGGAAGGAGAAAAACTGTTTTTT.

The chain is built from TRBV6-1 and TRBJ1-5; possible D gene TRBD1, 6 bases. This CDR3 region has 15 residues. CDR1 and CDR2 from the germline V gene are MNHNS and SASEGT. The V and J ends lost 6 bases and 0 bases respectively, with 12 bases between them. The CDR3 DNA reads as TGTGCCAGCAGCCCAGGGGCGGATAGCAATCAGCCCCAGCATTTT. It translates to CASSPGADSNQPQHF.

This clonotype has a handful of counts. This chain links TRBV5-5 with TRBJ1-2; D unclear. This CDR3 is 13 amino acids long. Germline CDR1 reads SGHKS; CDR2 reads YYEKEE (reference sequence). Trimming stripped 4 bases from V and 3 bases from J, with 10 bases between. CDR3 coding DNA: TGTGCCAGCAGCCGGGAGATCGACTATGGCTACACCTTC. Protein: CASSREIDYGYTF.

This clonotype was detected a few times. The rearrangement joins TRBV7-3 to TRBJ2-5; possible D gene TRBD2, 6 bases. V shed 5 bases and J shed 5 bases, with 18 bases lying between them. Germline loops: CDR1 SGHTA, CDR2 FQGTGA. CDR3 length: 15 residues. CDR3 protein: CASSLSGGALETQYF. CDR3 nucleotides: TGTGCCAGCAGCCTCAGTGGAGGGGCGCTTGAGACCCAGTACTTC.

This rearrangement joins TRBV28 to TRBJ2-7; D unresolved. This CDR3 contains 12 residues. V lost 4 bases and J lost 3, with 7 bases in between. Germline CDR1 MDHEN, CDR2 SYDVKM. CDR3 coding DNA: TGTGCCAGCAGTTATATCAGCTACGAGCAGTACTTC. Translated: CASSYISYEQYF.

The J gene is TRBJ2-3, the V gene TRBV6-5, with 7 bases fitting TRBD2. CDR3 length: 16 amino acids. V lost 0 bases, J lost 0 bases, and 3 bases stayed unmatched. Germline values: CDR1 MNHEY, CDR2 SVGAGI. CDR3 DNA sequence: TGTGCCAGCAGTTACTCAAGGGACTATAGCACAGATACGCAGTATTTT. Residues: CASSYSRDYSTDTQYF.

This clonotype was detected only a few times. The chain links TRBV15 to TRBJ2-1; D is unclear. CDR3 length: 15 residues. V lost 0 bases and J 1 base, leaving 7 bases between the germline ends. Germline V gives CDR1 LNHNV, CDR2 YYDKDF (reference sequence). The CDR3 sequence: CATSRDSLSYNEQFF. Written as DNA, the CDR3 is TGTGCCACCAGCAGAGATTCCTTGTCCTACAATGAGCAGTTCTTC.

Comment on this clonotype: A much bigger clone sits one base away, suggesting this may be a read error. This sequence joins TRBV21-1 and TRBJ2-4; TRBD1 is the table's D call, not checked against the DNA. The J call may not be correct, given that the DNA end is closer to TRBJ2-1. TRBV21-1 is listed as a pseudogene. The CDR3 runs to 14 residues. CDR3 sequence (DNA): TGTGCCAGCAAAGGACAGCTAGCCAAAAACATTCAGTTCTTC. It is translated as CASKGQLAKNIQFF.

In this sample, this clonotype turned up a few times. The chain employs TRBV24-1 and TRBJ2-7; D is possibly TRBD2 (6 bases). The end of the DNA aligns better with TRBJ2-5, so the J call may be wrong. The CDR3 consists of 14 residues. The germline V gene has CDR1 KGHDR and CDR2 SFDVKD. The CDR3 DNA is TGTGCCACCAGTGATTTGCTCGGGGGAGAGACCCAGTACTTC. Translated: CATSDLLGGETQYF.

The V gene is TRBV20-1, the J gene TRBJ2-3, with TRBD2 identical over 10 bases. This CDR3 region has 15 residues. Germline V gene lookup returns CDR1 DFQATT and CDR2 SNEGSKA (reference sequence). The V gene end was trimmed by 5 bases and the J gene end by 1 base; junction bases not matched to a gene: 6. CDR3 in amino acids: CSAAPGTSGTDTQYF. CDR3 nucleotides: TGCAGTGCTGCCCCCGGGACTAGCGGCACAGATACGCAGTATTTT.

There are a few counts of this clonotype. The V and J genes are TRBV7-8 and TRBJ2-1; TRBD1 or TRBD2 may be the D gene (5 bases each). This CDR3 is 14 amino acids long. Trimming took off 6 bases at V and 5 bases at J, with 14 bases between the two ends. Germline V gene data show CDR1 as SGHVS and CDR2 as FQNEAQ. The DNA for the CDR3 is TGTGCCAGCAGAGTTCAGGGAGCCCACAATGAGCAGTTCTTC. Residues: CASRVQGAHNEQFF.

V is TRBV3-1 and J is TRBJ2-5; TRBD1 matches at 8 bases. The CDR3 is 11 residues long. The ends lost 0 bases at V and 13 bases at J; junction bases unmatched: 1. Per germline, CDR1 LGHDT and CDR2 YNNKEL (reference sequence). The CDR3 sequence: CASSQDGTGYF. CDR3 nucleotide sequence: TGTGCCAGCAGCCAAGATGGGACAGGGTACTTC.

The chain uses TRBV4-1 and TRBJ2-1, with a weak D call TRBD2 (6 bases). CDR1 is MGHRA and CDR2 is YSYEKL in the germline V gene. With 0 bases removed from V and 8 bases from J, the gap between germline ends came to 26 bases. This CDR3 spans 19 amino acids. Here the CDR3 reads CASSQDPGIGLDTGDEQFF. The CDR3 DNA sequence: TGCGCCAGCAGCCAAGACCCGGGGATTGGGTTAGACACGGGGGATGAGCAGTTCTTC.

The sample holds a few counts of this clonotype. The DNA of the CDR3 is TGTGCCACCAGTGATTCGGGCGGCTACAATGAGCAGTTCTTC. As protein: CATSDSGGYNEQFF. V and J are TRBV24-1 and TRBJ2-1; D gene uncertain. This CDR3 contains 14 residues. The germline V gene has CDR1 KGHDR and CDR2 SFDVKD. V was trimmed by 2 bases and J by 3 bases, leaving 7 bases between them.

The chain uses TRBV20-1 and TRBJ2-3; D unresolved. V was cut by 2 bases and J by 2 bases, with 11 bases left in between. Germline CDR1 reads DFQATT; CDR2 reads SNEGSKA (reference sequence). The CDR3 is made up of 14 amino acids. Written as DNA, the CDR3 is TGCAGTGCTAGAATGGGCAGAACCACAGATACGCAGTATTTT. Protein sequence: CSARMGRTTDTQYF.

This clonotype was observed a handful of times. The chain uses TRBV28 and TRBJ1-1; D is unresolved. The V gene lost 1 base and the J gene lost 7 bases, with 10 bases spanning the gap. The length of the CDR3 is 13 residues. Germline values: CDR1 MDHEN, CDR2 SYDVKM. The CDR3 region has the DNA TGTGCCAGCAGTTTATTTTTCCAGTATGAAGCTTTCTTT. Translated: CASSLFFQYEAFF.

The sample holds a few counts of this clonotype. The chain couples TRBV12-3 or TRBV12-4 to TRBJ2-7, with TRBD1 matching 8 bases. There are 13 residues in the CDR3. V was pared by 6 bases and J by 4 bases, with 5 bases of the junction left unmatched. CDR3 amino acids: CASRRQGRYEQYF. In DNA form, the CDR3 reads TGTGCCAGCAGACGACAGGGGAGATACGAGCAGTACTTC.

The chain combines TRBV5-1 with TRBJ2-5; no clear D gene. Germline V gives CDR1 SGHRS, CDR2 YFSETQ. The CDR3 consists of 14 residues. Trimming cost V 0 bases and J 2 bases, with 8 bases left between them. CDR3 sequence: CASSLAREQETQYF. The CDR3 DNA reads TGCGCCAGCAGCTTGGCTCGCGAACAAGAGACCCAGTACTTC.

The rearrangement links TRBV5-1 to TRBJ2-1; TRBD2 matches at 9 bases. From germline, CDR1 is SGHRS and CDR2 YFSETQ. Trimming removed 6 bases from V and 1 base from J; junction bases left unmatched: 11. CDR3 size: 17 residues. The CDR3 DNA reads TGCGCCAGCAATGTTGAGCTAGCGGGACATTCCTACAATGAGCAGTTCTTC. Its translation is CASNVELAGHSYNEQFF.

This clonotype was seen a handful of times. This rearrangement joins TRBV7-2 to TRBJ2-5, with TRBD2 identical over 9 bases. Germline V lookup: CDR1 SGHTA, CDR2 FQGNSA. V lost 1 base, J lost 0 bases, and 3 bases stayed unmatched. This CDR3 is built from 16 residues. The CDR3 here is CASSLESGRYQETQYF. The CDR3 coding sequence is TGTGCCAGCAGCTTAGAGAGCGGGAGGTACCAAGAGACCCAGTACTTC.